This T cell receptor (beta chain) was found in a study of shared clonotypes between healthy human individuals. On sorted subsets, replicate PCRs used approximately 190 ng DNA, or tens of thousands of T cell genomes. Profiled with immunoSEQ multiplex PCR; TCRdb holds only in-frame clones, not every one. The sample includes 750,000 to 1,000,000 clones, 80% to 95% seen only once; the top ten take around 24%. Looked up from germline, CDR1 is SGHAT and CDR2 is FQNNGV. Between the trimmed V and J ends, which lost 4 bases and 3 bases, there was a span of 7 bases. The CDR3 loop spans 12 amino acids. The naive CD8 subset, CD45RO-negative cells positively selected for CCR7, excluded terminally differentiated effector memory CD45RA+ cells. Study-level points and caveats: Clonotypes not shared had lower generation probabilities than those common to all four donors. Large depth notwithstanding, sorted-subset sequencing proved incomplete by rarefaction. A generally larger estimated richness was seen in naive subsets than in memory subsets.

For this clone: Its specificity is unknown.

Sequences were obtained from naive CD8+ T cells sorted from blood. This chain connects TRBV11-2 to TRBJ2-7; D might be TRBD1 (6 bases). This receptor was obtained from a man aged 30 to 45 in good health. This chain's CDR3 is CASSYRVYEQYF. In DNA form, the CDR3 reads TGTGCCAGCAGCTACAGGGTCTACGAGCAGTACTTC.